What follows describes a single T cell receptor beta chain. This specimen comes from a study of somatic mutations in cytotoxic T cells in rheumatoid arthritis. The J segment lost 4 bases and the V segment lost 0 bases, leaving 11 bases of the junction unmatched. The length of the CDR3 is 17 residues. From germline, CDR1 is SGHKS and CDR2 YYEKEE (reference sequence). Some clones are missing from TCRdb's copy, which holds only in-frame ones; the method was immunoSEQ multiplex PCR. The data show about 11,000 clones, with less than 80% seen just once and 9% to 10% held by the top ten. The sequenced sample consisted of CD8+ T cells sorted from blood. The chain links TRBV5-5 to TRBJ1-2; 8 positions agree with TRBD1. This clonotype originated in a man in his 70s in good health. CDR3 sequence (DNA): TGTGCCAGCAGCTTGGCATGGGGGACAGGACTAAGCTATGGCTACACCTTC. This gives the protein CASSLAWGTGLSYGYTF.